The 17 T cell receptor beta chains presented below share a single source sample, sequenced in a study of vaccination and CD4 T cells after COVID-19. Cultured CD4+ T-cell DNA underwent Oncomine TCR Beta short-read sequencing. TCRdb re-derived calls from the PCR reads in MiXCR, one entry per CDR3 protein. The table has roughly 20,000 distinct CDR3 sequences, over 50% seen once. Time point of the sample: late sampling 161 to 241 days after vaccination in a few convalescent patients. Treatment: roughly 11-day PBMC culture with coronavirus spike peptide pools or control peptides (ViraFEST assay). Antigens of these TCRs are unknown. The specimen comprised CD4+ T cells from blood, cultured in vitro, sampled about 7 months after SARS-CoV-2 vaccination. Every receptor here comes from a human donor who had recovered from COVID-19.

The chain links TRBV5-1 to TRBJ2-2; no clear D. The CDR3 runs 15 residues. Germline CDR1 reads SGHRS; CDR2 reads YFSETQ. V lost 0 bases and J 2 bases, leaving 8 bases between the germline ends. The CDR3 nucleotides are TGCGCCAGCAGCTTGGTGGCAATAAACACCGGGGAGCTGTTTTTT. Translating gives CASSLVAINTGELFF.

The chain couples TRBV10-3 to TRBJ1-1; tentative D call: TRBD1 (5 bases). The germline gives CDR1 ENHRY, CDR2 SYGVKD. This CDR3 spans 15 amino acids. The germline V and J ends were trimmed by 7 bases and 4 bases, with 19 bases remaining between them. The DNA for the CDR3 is TGTGCCATCACCAGTAGCGGGGGGGATCGCACTGAAGCTTTCTTT. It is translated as CAITSSGGDRTEAFF.

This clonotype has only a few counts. In DNA form, the CDR3 reads TGTGCCAGCAGCCAGGTAGATAATCAGCCCCAGCATTTT. It encodes CASSQVDNQPQHF. V is TRBV7-2 and J is TRBJ1-5; D is undetermined. The CDR3 consists of 13 residues. Trimming stripped 5 bases from V and 4 bases from J, with 9 bases between. Per the germline V gene, CDR1 is SGHTA and CDR2 is FQGNSA.

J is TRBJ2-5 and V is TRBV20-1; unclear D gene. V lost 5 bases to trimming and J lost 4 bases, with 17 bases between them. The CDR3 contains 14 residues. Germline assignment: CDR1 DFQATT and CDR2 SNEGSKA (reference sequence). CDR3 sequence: CSACLSRKGETQYF. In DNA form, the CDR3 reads TGCAGTGCTTGCCTGTCGAGAAAGGGAGAGACCCAGTACTTC.

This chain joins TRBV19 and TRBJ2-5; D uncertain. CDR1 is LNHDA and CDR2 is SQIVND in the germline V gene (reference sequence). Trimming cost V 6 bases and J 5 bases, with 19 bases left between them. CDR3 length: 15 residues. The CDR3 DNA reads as TGTGCCAGTAGCCTGACTCCGTTTCGGCAGGAGACCCAGTACTTC. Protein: CASSLTPFRQETQYF.

The CDR3 nucleotides read TGTGCCACCAGTGAAGCCACCGGGACAGGGTTTTTCGAGACCCAGTACTTC. This encodes CATSEATGTGFFETQYF. The chain joins TRBV24-1 to TRBJ2-5, with 9 nucleotides matching TRBD1. Losses at the gene ends were 4 bases for V and 5 bases for J; bases not matched to a gene: 13. This CDR3 has 17 amino acids. Germline V gene sequence: CDR1 KGHDR, CDR2 SFDVKD.

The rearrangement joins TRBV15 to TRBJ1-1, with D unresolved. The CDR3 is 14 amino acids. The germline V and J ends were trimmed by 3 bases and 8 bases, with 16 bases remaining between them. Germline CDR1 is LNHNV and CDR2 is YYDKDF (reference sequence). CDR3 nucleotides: TGTGCCACCAGCAGGCCAGGTGGGCCGACGGAAGCTTTCTTT. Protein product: CATSRPGGPTEAFF.

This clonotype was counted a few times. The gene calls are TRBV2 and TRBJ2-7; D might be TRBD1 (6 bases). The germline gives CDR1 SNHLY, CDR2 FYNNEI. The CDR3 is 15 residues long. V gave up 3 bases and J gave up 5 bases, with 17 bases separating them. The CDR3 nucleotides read TGTGCCAGCAGTGAGTCGCGTGGTTACAGGGACGAGCAGTACTTC. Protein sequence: CASSESRGYRDEQYF.

The CDR3 region has the DNA TGTGCCAGCAGTCGGCAGGGGAAGGACACCATATATTTT. Translated, it gives CASSRQGKDTIYF. The rearrangement links TRBV5-4 to TRBJ1-3, with D tentatively TRBD1 (6 bases). Germline CDR1 reads SGHNT; CDR2 reads YYREEE (reference sequence). Trimming shortened V by 5 bases and J by 8 bases, and 14 bases separated the two germline ends. This CDR3 contains 13 residues.

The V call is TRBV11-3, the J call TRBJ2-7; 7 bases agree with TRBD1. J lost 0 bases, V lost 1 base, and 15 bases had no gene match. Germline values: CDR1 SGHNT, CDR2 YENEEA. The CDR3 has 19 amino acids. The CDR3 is CASSLGAGGSYHLSYEQYF. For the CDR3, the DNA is TGTGCCAGCAGCTTAGGGGCAGGGGGATCCTACCACCTCTCCTACGAGCAGTACTTC.

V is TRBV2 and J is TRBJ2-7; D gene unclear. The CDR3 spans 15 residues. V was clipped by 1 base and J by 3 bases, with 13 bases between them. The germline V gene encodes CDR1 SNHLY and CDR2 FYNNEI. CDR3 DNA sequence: TGTGCCAGCAGTGAAGGCCTCACGCGCCACTACGAGCAGTACTTC. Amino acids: CASSEGLTRHYEQYF. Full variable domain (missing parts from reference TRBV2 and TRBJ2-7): EPEVTQTPSHQVTQMGQEVILRCVPISNHLYFYWYRQILGQKVEFLVSFYNNEISEKSEIFDDQFSVERPDGSNFTLKIRSTKLEDSAMYFCASSEGLTRHYEQYFGPGTRLTVT.

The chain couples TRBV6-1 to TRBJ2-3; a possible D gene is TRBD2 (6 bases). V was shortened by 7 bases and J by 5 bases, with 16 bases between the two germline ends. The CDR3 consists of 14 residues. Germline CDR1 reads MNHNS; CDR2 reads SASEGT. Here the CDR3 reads CASITTHGGDTQYF. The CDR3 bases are TGTGCCAGCATCACTACCCACGGGGGAGATACGCAGTATTTT.

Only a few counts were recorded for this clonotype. The CDR3 region is CSASWLQETQYF. For the CDR3, the DNA is TGCAGTGCTAGCTGGCTTCAAGAGACCCAGTACTTC. The rearrangement links TRBV20-1 to TRBJ2-5; D ambiguous. CDR1 is DFQATT, CDR2 SNEGSKA, per germline (reference sequence). V was cut by 3 bases and J by 2 bases, with 7 bases left in between. The CDR3 runs to 12 residues.

CDR3 bases: TGTGCCAGCAGTACCGGGACAGGATACTCTGGGGCCAACGTCCTGACTTTC. Its protein product is CASSTGTGYSGANVLTF. The chain combines TRBV28 with TRBJ2-6, with 8 nucleotides matching TRBD1. V shed 5 bases, J shed 0 bases, and the junction held 6 bases outside the gene matches. Germline CDR1 reads MDHEN; CDR2 reads SYDVKM. The CDR3 length is 17 residues.

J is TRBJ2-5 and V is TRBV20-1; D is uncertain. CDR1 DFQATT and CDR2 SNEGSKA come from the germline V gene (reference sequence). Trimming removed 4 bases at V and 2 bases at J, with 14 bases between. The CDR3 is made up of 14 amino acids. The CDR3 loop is CSAIRTANQETQYF. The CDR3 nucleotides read TGCAGTGCTATTCGCACAGCGAATCAAGAGACCCAGTACTTC.

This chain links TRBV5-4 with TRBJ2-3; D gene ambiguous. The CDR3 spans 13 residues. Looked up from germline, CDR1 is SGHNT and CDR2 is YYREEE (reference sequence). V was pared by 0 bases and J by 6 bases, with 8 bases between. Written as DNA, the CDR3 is TGTGCCAGCAGCTTGGGATACGGGGATACGCAGTATTTT. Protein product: CASSLGYGDTQYF.

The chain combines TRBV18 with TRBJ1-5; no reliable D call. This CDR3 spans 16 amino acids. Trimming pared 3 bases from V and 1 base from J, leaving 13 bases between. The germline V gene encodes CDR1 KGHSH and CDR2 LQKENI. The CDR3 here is CASSPTGGLSNQPQHF. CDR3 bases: TGTGCCAGCTCACCCACGGGCGGGCTGAGCAATCAGCCCCAGCATTTT. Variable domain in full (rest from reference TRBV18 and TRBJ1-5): NAGVMQNPRHLVRRRGQEARLRCSPMKGHSHVYWYRQLPEEGLKFMVYLQKENIIDESGMPKERFSAEFPKEGPSILRIQQVVRGDSAAYFCASSPTGGLSNQPQHFGDGTRLSIL.